This is a list of T cell receptor beta chains from one sample in a study of blood T cell repertoires in COVID-19. Sequencing was performed with immunoSEQ multiplex PCR; in TCRdb, only in-frame clones are kept and a portion is missing. This table holds some 190,000 clones, 88% found once. Sequenced input: peripheral blood. The receptors originated from a middle-aged woman who had recovered from COVID-19. The CDR3 runs from the conserved cysteine through the conserved F or W. A D gene is named only where the DNA matches it firmly. Clone size appears in some rows only: once, few, many, or a class for an expanded clone.

>TRBV9|TRBJ2-7|.|.
TGTGCCAGCAGCGTAGACCAAGGCGGCTACGAGCAGTACTTC
CASSVDQGGYEQYF
>TRBV6-2/TRBV6-3|TRBJ1-2|.|.
TGTGCCAGCAGTTCGACGGGGGATCATGGCTACACCTTC
CASSSTGDHGYTF
>TRBV7-9|TRBJ2-7|.|.
TGTGCCAGCAGCTTAGCGCCCAGGCTCGACGAGCAGTACTTC
CASSLAPRLDEQYF
>TRBV7-2|TRBJ2-5|.|.
TGTGCCAGTCGATGGCGGGAGACCCAGTACTTC
CASRWRETQYF
>TRBV6-2/TRBV6-3|TRBJ1-1|.|.
TGTGCCAGCAGTTATCCGCAGGGGACCCTGAACACTGAAGCTTTCTTT
CASSYPQGTLNTEAFF
>TRBV3-1/TRBV3-2|TRBJ2-1|few|TRBD2
TGTGCCAGCAGCCAAGAGGGGACTAGTCTGTTCTTC
CASSQEGTSLFF
>TRBV25-1|TRBJ2-2|.|TRBD2
TGTGCCAGCAGTGAGGGGACTAGCGGGAATGCGGACACCGGGGAGCTGTTTTTT
CASSEGTSGNADTGELFF
>TRBV9|TRBJ1-1|.|.
TGTGCCAGCAGCGGGGAGACAGGAAACACTGAAGCTTTCTTT
CASSGETGNTEAFF
>TRBV5-8|TRBJ1-1|.|TRBD1
TGTGCCAGCAGACCAACCGGGACAGGGGGCACTGAAGCTTTCTTT
CASRPTGTGGTEAFF
>TRBV5-1|TRBJ1-2|.|.
TGCGCCAGCAGCTCTCCCCCGCAGGCTGGCTACACCTTC
CASSSPPQAGYTF
>TRBV7-2|TRBJ1-1|.|.
TGTGCCAGCAGCTTTAGGGGTGTGAACACTGAAGCTTTCTTT
CASSFRGVNTEAFF
>TRBV28|TRBJ2-5|.|TRBD1
TGTGCCAGCACCACGATCGGGCGGACAGGGCAAGAGACCCAGTACTTC
CASTTIGRTGQETQYF
>TRBV12-5|TRBJ2-1|few|TRBD2
TGTGCTAGTGGTCCCCCAAGAACTGGGACTAGCTTCAATGAGCAGTTCTTC
CASGPPRTGTSFNEQFF
>TRBV6-2/TRBV6-3|TRBJ1-5|.|.
TGTGCCAGCAGTTACCCCAGGACAGTTAATCAGCCCCAGCATTTT
CASSYPRTVNQPQHF
>TRBV28|TRBJ2-1|.|TRBD2
TGTGCCAGCACCCCCCTAAGGGAGGGCAATGAGCAGTTCTTC
CASTPLREGNEQFF
>TRBV11-2|TRBJ2-7|.|TRBD2
TGTGCCAGCAGCCCGGGGAGCGGGGTGACCCACTACGAGCAGTACTTC
CASSPGSGVTHYEQYF
>TRBV19|TRBJ1-1|.|.
TGTGCCAGTACCCCAGGTGGGACTTGGGGCACTGAAGCTTTCTTT
CASTPGGTWGTEAFF
>TRBV30|TRBJ1-1|.|TRBD1
TGTGCCTGGAGTCGAGGGGGCGGCGCTGAAGCTTTCTTT
CAWSRGGGAEAFF
>TRBV18|TRBJ1-4|.|TRBD1
TGTGCCAGCTCACAACGACAGGGACATGAAAAACTGTTTTTT
CASSQRQGHEKLFF
>TRBV5-6|TRBJ2-3|.|TRBD2
TGTGCCAGCAGCGAGACGGGACTAGCGGATACGCAGTATTTT
CASSETGLADTQYF
>TRBV27|TRBJ1-3|once|TRBD1
TGTGCCAGCAGAAGGACAGGGTCTTACGGAAACACCATATATTTT
CASRRTGSYGNTIYF
>TRBV5-1|TRBJ1-4|.|.
TGCGCCAGCAGCTCCCAACAGGGAGTAGAACTGTTTTTT
CASSSQQGVELFF
>TRBV6-5|TRBJ1-2|.|.
TGTGCCAGCAGTTACAAAAGGAGCTATGGCTACACCTTC
CASSYKRSYGYTF
>TRBV7-2|TRBJ2-7|.|.
TGTGCCAGCAGCCCCACAGCCTACGAGCAGTACTTC
CASSPTAYEQYF
>TRBV5-1|TRBJ1-1|.|.
TGCGCCAGCAGCGCCCTCTCCGGGGACACTGAAGCTTTCTTT
CASSALSGDTEAFF
>TRBV19|TRBJ2-5|.|TRBD2
TGTGCCAGTAGTACAGGGACTATCGGGATACGGGCCCAAGAGACCCAGTACTTC
CASSTGTIGIRAQETQYF
>TRBV5-1|TRBJ1-6|.|TRBD1
TGCGCCAGCAGCTTGGGGGGACAGAACGATTCACCCCTCCACTTT
CASSLGGQNDSPLHF
>TRBV4-2|TRBJ1-3|.|TRBD1
TGTGCCAGCAGCCAAGATAATAGGGGGCTCGGAAACACCATATATTTT
CASSQDNRGLGNTIYF
>TRBV7-9|TRBJ2-5|.|.
TGTGCCAGCAGCTCCCGCAGGGAAGGGCGGGAGACCCAGTACTTC
CASSSRREGRETQYF
>TRBV19|TRBJ1-1|.|.
TGTGCCGTAAAAGGGGCGGGGGTTGAAGCTTTCTTT
CAVKGAGVEAFF
>TRBV29-1|TRBJ2-3|once|.
TGCAGCGTCGATTTCGGGGGATTCACAGATACGCAGTATTTT
CSVDFGGFTDTQYF
>TRBV27|TRBJ2-2|.|.
TGTGCCAGCAGTTTATCAGGGAGCAACACCGGGGAGCTGTTTTTT
CASSLSGSNTGELFF
>TRBV28|TRBJ2-2|.|TRBD1
TGTGCCAGCAGTTTTGACAGGGGGAGGAACACCGGGGAGCTGTTTTTT
CASSFDRGRNTGELFF
>TRBV6-1|TRBJ1-5|.|.
TGTGCCAGCAGTGACAGGGTCAATCAGCCCCAGCATTTT
CASSDRVNQPQHF
>TRBV3-1/TRBV3-2|TRBJ2-7|.|.
TGTGCCAGCAGCCTCGGTGTTGATGGCGGGCGGTACTTC
CASSLGVDGGRYF
>TRBV19|TRBJ2-1|.|.
TGTGCCAGTAGACGTACCGGGACTCCGCATGAGCAGTTCTTC
CASRRTGTPHEQFF
>TRBV12-3/TRBV12-4|TRBJ1-2|.|.
TGTGCCAGCAGCCGCGATGAGAATGGCTACACCTTC
CASSRDENGYTF
>TRBV7-3|TRBJ1-3|.|TRBD1
TGTGCCAGCAGCTCGAACCAACAGGGGAATGAAGCTGGAAACACCATATATTTT
CASSSNQQGNEAGNTIYF
>TRBV28|TRBJ1-4|.|TRBD1
TGTGCCAGCAGTTTGGGAAGGGGGCGGGATGAAAAACTGTTTTTT
CASSLGRGRDEKLFF
>TRBV28|TRBJ2-7|once|.
TGTGCCAGCACCCCTTATTTGATAGGAGCCTACGAGCAGTACTTC
CASTPYLIGAYEQYF
>TRBV11-2|TRBJ1-3|.|.
TGTGCCAGCAGCTTTAGGAGCTCTGGAAACACCATATATTTT
CASSFRSSGNTIYF
>TRBV7-9|TRBJ2-7|.|TRBD2
TGTGCCAGCAGAGATATAGCGGGAGTGGGCTACGAGCAGTACTTC
CASRDIAGVGYEQYF
>TRBV11-2|TRBJ1-2|.|TRBD1
TGTGCCAGCAGCACTAGCATGGGACAGGAAAAGAGCTACACCTTC
CASSTSMGQEKSYTF
>TRBV19|TRBJ2-3|.|.
TGTGCCAGTAGCCTCGGAGGGACAGATACGCAGTATTTT
CASSLGGTDTQYF
>TRBV11-2|TRBJ1-1|.|.
TGTGCCAGCAGCTTAAGATTAGGAGAGAACACTGAAGCTTTCTTT
CASSLRLGENTEAFF
>TRBV29-1|TRBJ2-3|.|.
TGCAGCGTTGAAACTAGTGGGAGGAGGGGCACAGATACGCAGTATTTT
CSVETSGRRGTDTQYF
>TRBV6-5|TRBJ1-1|.|.
TGTGCCAGCAGTTATATAGCGAACACTGAAGCTTTCTTT
CASSYIANTEAFF
>TRBV7-8|TRBJ2-2|.|.
TGTGCCAGCAGGCCGGGACTGAACACCGGGGAGCTGTTTTTT
CASRPGLNTGELFF
>TRBV9|TRBJ2-1|.|TRBD2
TGTGCCAGCAGCGAGACCGGGACTAGTGCCAATGAGCAGTTCTTC
CASSETGTSANEQFF
>TRBV5-1|TRBJ2-7|.|TRBD2
TGCGCCAGCAGCTTGGACGGGACTAGCGGGAGATTCGCCTACGAGCAGTACTTC
CASSLDGTSGRFAYEQYF
>TRBV2|TRBJ1-6|.|.
TGTGCCGGCCACCGACTGAATAATTCACCCCTCCACTTT
CAGHRLNNSPLHF
>TRBV5-1|TRBJ2-2|.|TRBD2
TGCGCCAGCAGCTTGCGGGAGGGCCCCACCGGGGAGCTGTTTTTT
CASSLREGPTGELFF
>TRBV4-2|TRBJ2-3|.|TRBD2
TGTGCCAGCAGCCAAGACTTCTCCCCTAGCGGAGCCCAGGATACGCAGTATTTT
CASSQDFSPSGAQDTQYF